The 6 T cell receptor beta chains in this list originate from one sample, sequenced in a study of T cells in Graves' hyperthyroidism and ophthalmopathy. RNA transcripts yielded amplified TCR beta CDR3 regions. During a first-round RT-PCR of the TCR CDR3, the HTBI primer set was used. Each CDR3 protein gets one entry after TCRdb re-called the multiplex PCR reads with MiXCR. The sample comprises approximately 30,000 distinct CDR3 sequences, around 50% of which are singletons, and more than 25% rests with the top ten. Sequenced material: blood. The source is a woman aged 40 to 55 with Graves' ophthalmopathy.

The chain joins TRBV7-9 to TRBJ2-3; unclear D gene. The germline gives CDR1 SEHNR, CDR2 FQNEAQ (reference sequence). Trimming pared 1 base from V and 4 bases from J, leaving 12 bases between. The CDR3 loop spans 15 amino acids. The CDR3 DNA is TGTGCCAGCAGCTTAGGCGCGGTGGTATCAGATACGCAGTATTTT. Encoded protein: CASSLGAVVSDTQYF.

This clonotype showed up many times. The J gene is TRBJ2-1, the V gene TRBV5-1; 11 bases fit TRBD1. V was pared by 1 base and J by 9 bases, with 6 bases of the junction left unmatched. Germline CDR1 SGHRS, CDR2 YFSETQ. CDR3 length equals 15 residues. This CDR3 is CASSLSGTGGPEQFF. CDR3 coding DNA: TGCGCCAGCAGCTTGTCCGGGACAGGGGGTCCTGAGCAGTTCTTC.

Comments on this clonotype: It is likely a read error, because the conserved phenylalanine at the end of the CDR3 is missing. V is TRBV7-2 and J is TRBJ1-2, with 7 positions matching TRBD1. This CDR3 is built from 18 residues. CDR1 SGHTA and CDR2 FQGNSA come from the germline V gene. In DNA, the CDR3 is TGTGCCAGCAGCTCAGGCCCGACAGGGAACTTCCTCCCCTATGACTACACCTCC. This codes for CASSSGPTGNFLPYDYTS.

This clonotype was seen ten or more times. This chain connects TRBV27 to TRBJ1-5; D gene ambiguous. The CDR3 is 15 residues long. V dropped 8 bases and J dropped 5 bases, with 19 bases sitting between them. Germline CDR1 reads MNHEY; CDR2 reads SMNVEV (reference sequence). The chain's CDR3 is CASLHRVVTDQPQHF. CDR3 DNA: TGTGCCAGCCTCCACCGGGTCGTCACTGATCAGCCCCAGCATTTT.

This clonotype occurred many times. This chain uses TRBV20-1 with TRBJ1-1, with D tentatively TRBD1 (5 bases). V was shortened by 3 bases and J by 4 bases, with 9 bases between the two germline ends. CDR1 and CDR2 from the germline V gene are DFQATT and SNEGSKA (reference sequence). The CDR3 has 12 residues. Written as DNA, the CDR3 is TGCAGTGCTAGTGATGGGGGCACTGAAGCTTTCTTT. Amino acid sequence: CSASDGGTEAFF.

As for this clonotype: A single base separates this from a much larger clone, so it may be a read error. The CDR3 end shows no conserved phenylalanine or tryptophan, and so a read error is likely. This chain links TRBV5-4 with TRBJ1-4, with D perhaps matching TRBD1 (6 bases). The germline gives CDR1 SGHNT, CDR2 YYREEE (reference sequence). V shed 6 bases and J shed 2 bases, with 14 bases lying between them. This CDR3 spans 15 amino acids. DNA for the CDR3: TGTGCCAGCAACAAAGGGGGGGGCACTAATGAAAAACTGTTTTCT. This gives the protein CASNKGGGTNEKLFS.